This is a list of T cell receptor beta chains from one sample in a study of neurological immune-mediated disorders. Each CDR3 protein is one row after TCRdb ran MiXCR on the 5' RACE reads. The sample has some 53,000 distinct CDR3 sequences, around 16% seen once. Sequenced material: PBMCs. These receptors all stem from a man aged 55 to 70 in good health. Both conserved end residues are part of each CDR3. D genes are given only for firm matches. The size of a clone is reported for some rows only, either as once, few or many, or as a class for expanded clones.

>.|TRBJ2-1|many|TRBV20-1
TGCAGTGCTAGAGCGGGAAGGGCGGACAATGAGCAGTTCTTC
CSARAGRADNEQFF
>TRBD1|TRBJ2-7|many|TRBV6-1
TGTGCCAGCAGAGACAGGGGGCTGCCCCTACAGGGTGTAGAGCAGTACTTC
CASRDRGLPLQGVEQYF
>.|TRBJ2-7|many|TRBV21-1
TGTGCCAGCAGCGACGGGACTATGGTGGGAGAGCAGTACTTC
CASSDGTMVGEQYF
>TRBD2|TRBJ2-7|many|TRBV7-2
TGTGCCAGCAGCTTAATTTGGGCTAGCGGGAGGGGCAACGAGCAGTACTTC
CASSLIWASGRGNEQYF
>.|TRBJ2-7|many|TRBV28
TGTGCCAGCAGTTTTCTCTCCTACGAGCAGTACTTC
CASSFLSYEQYF
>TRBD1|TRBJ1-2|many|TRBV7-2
TGTGCCAGCAGCTTACAGGGGGCCGGCATCTATGGCTACACCTTC
CASSLQGAGIYGYTF
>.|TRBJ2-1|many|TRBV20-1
TGCAGTGCTAGTATTCAAAAGCCGGACAGTTTAAATGAGCAGTTCTTC
CSASIQKPDSLNEQFF
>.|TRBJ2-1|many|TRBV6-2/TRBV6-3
TGTGCCAGCAGTATGGCGGGCTGGAGCTACAATGAGCAGTTCTTC
CASSMAGWSYNEQFF
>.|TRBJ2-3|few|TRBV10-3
TGTGCCATCAGTGAGCGGGAGCAAGTGGATACGCAGTATTTT
CAISEREQVDTQYF
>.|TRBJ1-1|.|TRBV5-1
TGCGCCAGCAGCGGGATGAACACTGAAGCTTTCTTT
CASSGMNTEAFF